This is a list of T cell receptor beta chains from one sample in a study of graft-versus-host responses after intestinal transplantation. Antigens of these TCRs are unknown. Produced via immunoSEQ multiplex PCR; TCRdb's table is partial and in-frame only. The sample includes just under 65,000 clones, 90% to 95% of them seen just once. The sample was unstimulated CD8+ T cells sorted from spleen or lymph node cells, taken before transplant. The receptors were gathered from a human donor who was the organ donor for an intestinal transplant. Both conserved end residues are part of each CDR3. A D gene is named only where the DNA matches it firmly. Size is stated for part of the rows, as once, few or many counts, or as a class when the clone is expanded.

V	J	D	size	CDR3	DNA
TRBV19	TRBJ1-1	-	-	CASSYSNTEAFF	TGTGCCAGTAGTTACAGCAACACTGAAGCTTTCTTT
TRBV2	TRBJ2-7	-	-	CASSGDTYEQYF	TGTGCCAGCAGTGGAGACACTTACGAGCAGTACTTC
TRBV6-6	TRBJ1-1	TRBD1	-	CASSYAGTGASAFF	TGTGCCAGCAGTTACGCCGGGACAGGGGCTTCAGCTTTCTTT
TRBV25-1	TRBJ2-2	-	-	CASSYERDAGELFF	TGTGCCAGCAGTTATGAGCGCGACGCCGGGGAGCTGTTTTTT
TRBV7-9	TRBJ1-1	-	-	CASSLPTSTEAFF	TGTGCCAGCAGCCTACCGACATCCACTGAAGCTTTCTTT
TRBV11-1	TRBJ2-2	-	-	CASSSNLDRKGNTGELFF	TGTGCCAGCAGCTCCAATCTCGACAGGAAGGGGAACACCGGGGAGCTGTTTTTT
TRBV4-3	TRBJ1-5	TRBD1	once	CASSQDRGGTGDQPQHF	TGCGCCAGCAGCCAAGATCGGGGGGGCACAGGGGATCAGCCCCAGCATTTT
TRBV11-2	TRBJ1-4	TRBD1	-	CASSFGQDLFF	TGTGCCAGCAGCTTTGGACAGGATCTGTTTTTT
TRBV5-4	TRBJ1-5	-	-	CASSLGPFPNQPQHF	TGTGCCAGCAGCTTGGGTCCTTTCCCCAATCAGCCCCAGCATTTT
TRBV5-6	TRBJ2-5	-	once	CASSLWNRQETQYF	TGTGCCAGCAGCTTGTGGAACAGACAAGAGACCCAGTACTTC
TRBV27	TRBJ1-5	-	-	CASSWGGAGQPQHF	TGTGCCAGCAGTTGGGGGGGGGCCGGTCAGCCCCAGCATTTT
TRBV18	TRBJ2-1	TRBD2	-	CASSLGTSGRHNEQFF	TGTGCCAGCTCACTAGGTACTAGCGGGAGACACAATGAGCAGTTCTTC
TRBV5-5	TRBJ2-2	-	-	CASSLSQLRGTGELFF	TGTGCCAGCAGCTTAAGTCAGCTCCGAGGCACCGGGGAGCTGTTTTTT
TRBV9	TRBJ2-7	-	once	CAEGLQTYEQYF	TGTGCCGAGGGACTCCAAACCTACGAGCAGTACTTC
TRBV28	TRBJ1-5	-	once	CASSVWDSGDQPQHF	TGTGCCAGCAGTGTTTGGGACTCGGGGGATCAGCCCCAGCATTTT
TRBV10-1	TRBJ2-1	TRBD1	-	CASLPTGGRYNEQFF	TGCGCCAGCCTTCCGACAGGGGGAAGGTACAATGAGCAGTTCTTC
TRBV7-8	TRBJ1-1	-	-	CASSLPGEPGTEAFF	TGTGCCAGCAGCTTACCGGGAGAACCAGGGACTGAAGCTTTCTTT
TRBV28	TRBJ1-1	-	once	CASSPLGGFEAFF	TGTGCCAGCAGCCCCCTCGGGGGGTTTGAAGCTTTCTTT
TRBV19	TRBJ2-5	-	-	CASSIWVGGLETQYF	TGTGCCAGTAGTATTTGGGTCGGGGGGCTAGAGACCCAGTACTTC
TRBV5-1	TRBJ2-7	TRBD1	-	CASSQGTGKYEQYF	TGCGCCAGCTCACAAGGGACAGGGAAATACGAGCAGTACTTC
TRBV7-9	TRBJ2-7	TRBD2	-	CASSLAETSGSHHEQYF	TGTGCCAGCAGCTTAGCGGAGACTAGCGGGAGTCACCACGAGCAGTACTTC
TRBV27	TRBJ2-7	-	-	CASSLSLSLWGRAAYEQYF	TGTGCCAGCAGTTTATCGTTAAGCCTCTGGGGCAGGGCAGCCTACGAGCAGTACTTC
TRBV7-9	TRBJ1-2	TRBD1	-	CASSRTGGGNGYTF	TGTGCCAGCAGCCGGACAGGAGGGGGTAATGGCTACACCTTC
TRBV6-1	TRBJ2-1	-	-	CASSDGADYNEQFF	TGTGCCAGCAGTGATGGGGCAGACTACAATGAGCAGTTCTTC
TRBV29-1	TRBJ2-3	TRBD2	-	CSVGRGRAGSDTQYF	TGCAGCGTTGGACGCGGGAGGGCCGGGTCGGATACGCAGTATTTT
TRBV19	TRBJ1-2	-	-	CASRDRTANYGYTF	TGTGCCAGTAGGGATCGGACAGCGAACTATGGCTACACCTTC
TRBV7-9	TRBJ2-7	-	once	CASSTMAGVSYEQYF	TGTGCCAGCAGCACGATGGCAGGGGTATCCTACGAGCAGTACTTC
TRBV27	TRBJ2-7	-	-	CASSLSRGTYEQYF	TGTGCCAGCAGTTTATCCAGGGGCACCTACGAGCAGTACTTC
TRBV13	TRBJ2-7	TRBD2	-	CASSLGTSGNPYEQYF	TGTGCCAGCAGCTTAGGAACTAGCGGGAACCCCTACGAGCAGTACTTC
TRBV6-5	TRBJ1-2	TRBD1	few	CASSYSPDRGYGYTF	TGTGCCAGCAGTTACTCGCCGGACAGGGGTTATGGCTACACCTTC
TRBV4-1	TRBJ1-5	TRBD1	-	CASSQDAGRGPRQPQHF	TGCGCCAGCAGCCAAGATGCGGGCAGGGGGCCTAGGCAGCCCCAGCATTTT
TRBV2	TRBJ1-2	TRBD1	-	CASSPSRDRGRSAYGYTF	TGTGCCAGCAGTCCAAGCCGGGACAGGGGGCGAAGTGCCTATGGCTACACCTTC
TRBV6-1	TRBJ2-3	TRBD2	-	CASSATSGGTDTQYF	TGTGCCAGCAGCGCAACTAGCGGGGGCACAGATACGCAGTATTTT
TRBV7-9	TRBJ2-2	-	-	CASSLVVRLGNTGELFF	TGTGCCAGCAGCTTAGTGGTTCGACTAGGGAACACCGGGGAGCTGTTTTTT
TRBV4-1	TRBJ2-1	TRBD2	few	CASSKTSGYYNEQFF	TGCGCCAGCAGCAAGACTAGCGGGTACTACAATGAGCAGTTCTTC
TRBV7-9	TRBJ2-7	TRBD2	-	CASSSGLAGTDYEQYF	TGTGCCAGCAGCAGCGGACTAGCGGGAACCGATTACGAGCAGTACTTC
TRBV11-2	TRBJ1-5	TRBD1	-	CASSLAPGQGNQPQHF	TGTGCCAGCAGCTTAGCCCCGGGACAGGGGAATCAGCCCCAGCATTTT
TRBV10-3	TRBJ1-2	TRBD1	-	CAISDSTGGYGYTF	TGTGCCATCAGTGACTCGACAGGGGGCTATGGCTACACCTTC
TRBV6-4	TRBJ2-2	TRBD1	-	CASSDGQGAGELFF	TGTGCCAGCAGTGATGGGCAGGGGGCCGGGGAGCTGTTTTTT
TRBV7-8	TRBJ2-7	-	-	CASSLELERHLYEQYF	TGTGCCAGCAGCTTAGAGCTCGAGAGGCACCTCTACGAGCAGTACTTC
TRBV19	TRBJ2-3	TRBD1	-	CASSTRDSRTDTQYF	TGTGCCAGTAGTACCCGGGACAGCCGCACAGATACGCAGTATTTT
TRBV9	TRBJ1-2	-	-	CASSVVVNYGYTF	TGTGCCAGCAGCGTAGTCGTTAACTATGGCTACACCTTC
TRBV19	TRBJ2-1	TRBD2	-	CASSRPSGRDEQFF	TGTGCCAGTAGTAGGCCTAGCGGGAGGGATGAGCAGTTCTTC
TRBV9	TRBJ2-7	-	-	CASSVGQDDYEQYF	TGTGCCAGCAGCGTGGGTCAGGATGACTACGAGCAGTACTTC
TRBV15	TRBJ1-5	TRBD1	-	CATSRVPGQGDQPQHF	TGTGCCACCAGCAGAGTCCCGGGACAGGGCGATCAGCCCCAGCATTTT
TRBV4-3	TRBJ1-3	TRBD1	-	CASSQQTIGGWSSGNTIYF	TGCGCCAGCAGCCAGCAAACAATAGGGGGCTGGAGCTCTGGAAACACCATATATTTT
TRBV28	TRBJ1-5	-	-	CASSFRDYGHQPQHF	TGTGCCAGCAGTTTCCGGGATTACGGCCATCAGCCCCAGCATTTT
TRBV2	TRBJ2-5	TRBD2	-	CASSVFRRVAGLQETQYF	TGTGCCAGCAGTGTTTTCCGGAGGGTAGCGGGGCTCCAAGAGACCCAGTACTTC
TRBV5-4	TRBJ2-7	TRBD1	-	CASRPTGDGSYEQYF	TGTGCCAGCAGACCCACAGGGGACGGCTCTTACGAGCAGTACTTC
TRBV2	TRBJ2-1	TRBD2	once	CASSGGLAGYNEQFF	TGTGCCAGCAGCGGGGGACTAGCGGGCTACAATGAGCAGTTCTTC
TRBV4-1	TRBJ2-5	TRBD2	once	CASSHGPQSGSRETQYF	TGCGCCAGCAGCCACGGACCCCAGAGCGGGAGTAGGGAGACCCAGTACTTC
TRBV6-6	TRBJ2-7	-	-	CASRNQGRSSYEQYF	TGTGCCAGCAGAAACCAGGGGCGGAGCTCCTACGAGCAGTACTTC
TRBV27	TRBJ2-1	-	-	CASSLWGGEQFF	TGTGCCAGCAGTTTATGGGGAGGTGAGCAGTTCTTC